The text below deals with one T cell receptor (beta chain). Its antigen is not identified. Intraepithelial and lamina propria lymphocytes were isolated from graft specimens. The length of the CDR3 is 13 residues. Germline CDR1 WSHSY, CDR2 SAAADI. Between the trimmed V and J ends, which lost 6 bases and 7 bases, there was a span of 13 bases. The data were produced by immunoSEQ multiplex PCR, yet TCRdb's version contains in-frame clones alone and is incomplete. The repertoire holds approximately 10,000 clones, with approximately 86% as singletons. This record comes from a study of graft-versus-host responses after intestinal transplantation. Regarding the study as a whole: Analysis identified GvH clones in recipient marrow, with some appearing first in ileum or blood.

J is TRBJ1-5 and V is TRBV10-2; possibly TRBD1 for D (6 bases). The source material was ileum tissue, sampled around 740 days after intestinal transplantation. This receptor was identified in a human patient who received an intestinal transplant, so some T cells may come from the graft donor. The CDR3 DNA is TGCGCCAGCAGGGGGGGCCTATGGCAGCCCCAGCATTTT. Translated, it gives CASRGGLWQPQHF.